This TCR beta chain came from a study of lymphopenia after photon versus proton radiotherapy. General study results and limits: In patients who died, overall survival fell as post-nadir TCR diversity dropped more. After the lymphocyte nadir, photon-treated repertoires showed oligoclonal expansion, especially of CD8+ Temra cells.

To note about this clone: Its antigen is not known.

Germline loops: CDR1 MNHEY, CDR2 SVGAGI. The ends lost 3 bases at V and 4 bases at J; junction bases unmatched: 6. The CDR3 loop spans 15 amino acids. Measured with immunoSEQ multiplex PCR; TCRdb has only the in-frame clones, and not every one. The sample carries about 27,000 clones, approximately 86% recorded once. This TCR came from a man aged 50-59 years with gastric cancer. Specimen: peripheral blood, collected from a patient treated with photon-based radiotherapy. The gene calls are TRBV6-5 and TRBJ2-5; 9 positions agree with TRBD1. The DNA of the CDR3 is TGTGCCAGCAGTTATGGACAGGGGTATGGAGAGACCCAGTACTTC. Translation: CASSYGQGYGETQYF.